These T cell receptor beta chains were read from a single sample in a study of blood T cell repertoires in COVID-19. Libraries were prepared by immunoSEQ multiplex PCR; TCRdb keeps only in-frame clonotypes and omits some of them. In the table there are a few hundred thousand clones, around 83% of which are singletons. The sample comprised peripheral blood. These TCRs come from a woman aged 45 to 65 with COVID-19, enrolled during active disease. The CDR3 runs from the conserved cysteine through the conserved F or W. The D gene is left open where the match is weak. Not all rows give a size; the values are once, few, many and, for expanded clones, a class.

clone_size	j_call	v_call	d_call	cdr3_nt	cdr3_aa
-	TRBJ1-2	TRBV7-2	-	TGTGCCGGTGGCCGGGATCTCTATGGCTACACCTTC	CAGGRDLYGYTF
-	TRBJ2-1	TRBV7-2	-	TGTGCCAGCAGCTTCGCGCTTTACAATGAGCAGTTCTTC	CASSFALYNEQFF
-	TRBJ2-2	TRBV9	-	TGTGCCAGCAGCTCCTCGTCCGGGGAGCTGTTTTTT	CASSSSSGELFF
-	TRBJ1-1	TRBV7-8	-	TGTGCCAGCAGCACCAACAGGCCATCTGAAGCTTTCTTT	CASSTNRPSEAFF
-	TRBJ1-4	TRBV21-1	-	TGTGCCAGCCGAATACAGGGCGGAAAACTGTTTTTT	CASRIQGGKLFF
-	TRBJ1-1	TRBV5-1	-	TGCGCCAGCAGGGAAAATCAGGGGAACACTGAAGCTTTCTTT	CASRENQGNTEAFF
-	TRBJ1-3	TRBV4-1	-	TGCGCCAGCAGCCAAGGGGACACGTCCTCAAACACCATATATTTT	CASSQGDTSSNTIYF
-	TRBJ1-6	TRBV28	-	TGTGCCAGCAGTTTCAGGCCCGATTATAATTCACCCCTCCACTTT	CASSFRPDYNSPLHF
few	TRBJ1-1	TRBV19	-	TGTGCCAGTAGTTTAGGACAGAACACTGAAGCTTTCTTT	CASSLGQNTEAFF
few	TRBJ2-1	TRBV19	TRBD2	TGTGCCAGTAGTATAGTAGCGGGGGCTTTCAATGAGCAGTTCTTC	CASSIVAGAFNEQFF
-	TRBJ2-4	TRBV6-6	TRBD1	TGTGCCAGCAGTTATTCCGGACCTCGGACAGGAAACATTCAGTACTTC	CASSYSGPRTGNIQYF
-	TRBJ2-7	TRBV3-1/TRBV3-2	-	TGTGCCAGCAGCCAAGAACGGGGGGCCTACGGCGAGCAGTACTTC	CASSQERGAYGEQYF
-	TRBJ2-1	TRBV7-6	-	TGTGCCAGCAGCTTAGAAAGGGCAGGGGAGCACAACAATGAGCAGTTCTTC	CASSLERAGEHNNEQFF
-	TRBJ2-5	TRBV2	-	TGTGCCAGCAGTGAAGCGCAATCAGGCCAAGAGACCCAGTACTTC	CASSEAQSGQETQYF
-	TRBJ1-1	TRBV3-1/TRBV3-2	-	TGTGCCAGCAGCCCCCGAGGGCAGAACACTGAAGCTTTCTTT	CASSPRGQNTEAFF
-	TRBJ1-5	TRBV7-2	TRBD1	TGTGCCAGCAGCTCCCCCTCCAGGGGGGGCAATCAGCCCCAGCATTTT	CASSSPSRGGNQPQHF
-	TRBJ1-2	TRBV6-1	-	TGTGCCAGCAGGATCGGTCCAGGGGCGAACTATGGCTACACCTTC	CASRIGPGANYGYTF
-	TRBJ2-7	TRBV7-9	-	TGTGCCAGCAGCTTAGCGGCGGGAGAGCAGTACTTC	CASSLAAGEQYF
-	TRBJ2-3	TRBV7-9	TRBD1	TGTGCCAGCAGCCCGTGGACAGGGGGGACAGATACGCAGTATTTT	CASSPWTGGTDTQYF
-	TRBJ1-5	TRBV28	-	TGTGCCAGCAGTCCCCCCGGCAGACTCAATCAGCCCCAGCATTTT	CASSPPGRLNQPQHF
-	TRBJ1-1	TRBV19	-	TGTGCCAGTAGTATACCCGGGGGTACTGAAGCTTTCTTT	CASSIPGGTEAFF
few	TRBJ1-2	TRBV6-1	TRBD1	TGTGCCAGCAGTGAAACAGGGGGCTATGGCTACACCTTC	CASSETGGYGYTF
-	TRBJ2-4	TRBV30	TRBD1	TGTGCCTGGAGTGTTGGACAGGCCCGAATGGGAAACATTCAGTACTTC	CAWSVGQARMGNIQYF
-	TRBJ2-1	TRBV7-9	TRBD2	TGTGCCAGCAGCTTGTCTGTAGCGGGGGCCAATGAGCAGTTCTTC	CASSLSVAGANEQFF
-	TRBJ2-1	TRBV11-3	TRBD2	TGTGCCAGCAGCGCCGGGACTAATGGTCCCCCTAATGAGCAGTTCTTC	CASSAGTNGPPNEQFF
-	TRBJ2-3	TRBV7-3	-	TGTGCCAGCAGCTTAAGTGACAGAAATTTAGATACGCAGTATTTT	CASSLSDRNLDTQYF
-	TRBJ2-3	TRBV20-1	TRBD2	TGCAGTGCTAGTAGCGGGGGGGCAGATACGCAGTATTTT	CSASSGGADTQYF
-	TRBJ1-4	TRBV19	TRBD1	TGTGCCAGTAGGACGGACAGGGCAAGTGAAAAACTGTTTTTT	CASRTDRASEKLFF
-	TRBJ2-1	TRBV12-5	-	TGTGCTAGTGGTTTGGCCAGAAGTGAGCAGTTCTTC	CASGLARSEQFF
-	TRBJ2-2	TRBV19	-	TGTGCCAGCCGCAATGTTCGGGGGGCACAGAACACCGGGGAGCTGTTTTTT	CASRNVRGAQNTGELFF
-	TRBJ2-3	TRBV2	-	TGTGCCAGCAGCGGCGGACTCATAGACACAGATACGCAGTATTTT	CASSGGLIDTDTQYF
-	TRBJ1-1	TRBV12-3/TRBV12-4	-	TGTGCCAGCAATCGGGGTTGGACTGAAGCTTTCTTT	CASNRGWTEAFF
-	TRBJ1-4	TRBV27	-	TGTGCCAGCAGCCTGAGCGCGTTCACCAATGAAAAACTGTTTTTT	CASSLSAFTNEKLFF
few	TRBJ2-6	TRBV5-1	TRBD1	TGCGCCAGCAGCTTGGTACAGGGGGCTGGGGCCAACGTCCTGACTTTC	CASSLVQGAGANVLTF
few	TRBJ2-7	TRBV4-1	TRBD1	TGCGCCAGCAGCGGGACAGGGGGTGAGCAGTACTTC	CASSGTGGEQYF
-	TRBJ1-2	TRBV12-5	-	TGTGCCTCGACCCGGGGAGACTATGGCTACACCTTC	CASTRGDYGYTF
-	TRBJ1-2	TRBV6-2/TRBV6-3	-	TGTGCCAGCAGTGATGGAGGTTTCGGCTACACCTTC	CASSDGGFGYTF
once	TRBJ2-2	TRBV6-5	-	TGTGCCAGCAGACCCCTAGCCGGCACCGGGGAGCTGTTTTTT	CASRPLAGTGELFF